Below, 18 T cell receptor beta chains from the same sample are listed, as sequenced in a study of STAT5B mutations in CD4+ large granular lymphocyte leukemia. Data came from immunoSEQ multiplex PCR; TCRdb stores just in-frame clones and leaves some out. This repertoire shows tens of thousands of clones, roughly 78% found once; its top ten account for approximately 0.45%. The source material was CD4+ T cells from blood buffy coats. The receptors here all came from a human donor in good health.

This chain connects TRBV1 to TRBJ1-6; the table's D gene call, TRBD1, was not cross checked with the DNA. TRBV1 is listed as a pseudogene. The CDR3 has 16 residues. CDR3 in amino acids: CTSSQAVRPKNSPLHF. CDR3 bases: TGCACCAGCAGCCAAGCCGTCAGGCCAAAAAATTCACCCCTCCACTTT.

The gene calls are TRBV10-3 and TRBJ2-3, with 10 bases lining up with TRBD2. V lost 10 bases to trimming and J lost 2 bases; unmatched junction nucleotides: 12. Germline loops: CDR1 ENHRY, CDR2 SYGVKD. CDR3 length equals 16 residues. The CDR3 nucleotides are TGTGCCACCACTCAAGGACTAGCGGATTACACAGATACGCAGTATTTT. Protein sequence: CATTQGLADYTDTQYF.

V gene TRBV25-1 combines with J gene TRBJ1-2, with D possibly being TRBD1 (5 bases). The ends were cut back, 5 bases at V and 1 base at J, with 14 bases in the middle. From germline, CDR1 is MGHDK and CDR2 SYGVNS. CDR3 length: 15 amino acids. CDR3 in amino acids: CASSFSGTNNYGYTF. CDR3 nucleotides: TGTGCCAGCAGTTTTTCCGGGACGAATAACTATGGCTACACCTTC.

The gene calls are TRBV5-1 and TRBJ2-6, with D perhaps matching TRBD1 (6 bases). CDR1 is SGHRS, CDR2 YFSETQ, per germline. CDR3 length: 15 residues. Deletions cut 4 bases from V and 1 base from J, with 9 bases between. In DNA, the CDR3 is TGCGCCAGCAGCAGTACAGGGTCTGGGGCCAACGTCCTGACTTTC. Translating gives CASSSTGSGANVLTF.

The CDR3 loop is CASSLGPGGEQFF. The CDR3 DNA reads as TGTGCCAGCAGCTTGGGCCCAGGGGGGGAGCAGTTCTTC. The V and J genes are TRBV7-3 and TRBJ2-1; a weak D match, TRBD1 (7 bases). From germline, CDR1 is SGHTA and CDR2 FQGTGA. This CDR3 has 13 amino acids. V lost 3 bases and J lost 10, with 13 bases in between.

V usage is TRBV9 and J usage is TRBJ2-7, with D perhaps assigned TRBD1 or TRBD2 (6 bases each). CDR3 size: 14 residues. The germline V gene has CDR1 SGDLS and CDR2 YYNGEE. With 0 bases removed from V and 5 bases from J, the gap between germline ends came to 12 bases. CDR3 residues: CASSVGGGPHEQYF. CDR3 in DNA: TGTGCCAGCAGCGTAGGAGGGGGGCCTCACGAGCAGTACTTC.

The chain combines TRBV28 with TRBJ1-2; D gene uncertain. The V end lost 1 base, the J end lost 2 bases, and 11 bases lay between the germline ends. The CDR3 is 15 amino acids. The germline gives CDR1 MDHEN, CDR2 SYDVKM. This CDR3 reads CASSLFGLANYGYTF. The CDR3 region has the DNA TGTGCCAGCAGTTTATTTGGGCTAGCAAACTATGGCTACACCTTC.

There are a few counts of this clone. The rearrangement joins TRBV4-1 to TRBJ1-6; no clear D. V was cut by 4 bases and J by 5 bases, with 12 bases left in between. The CDR3 is 15 residues long. From germline, CDR1 is MGHRA and CDR2 YSYEKL. The CDR3 DNA is TGCGCCAGCAGCCGGAATGACCGAGATAATTCACCCCTCCACTTT. It specifies CASSRNDRDNSPLHF.

The rearrangement links TRBV2 to TRBJ2-4; TRBD2 agrees at 8 bases. Germline CDR1 is SNHLY and CDR2 is FYNNEI. With 5 bases clipped from V and 6 bases from J, the junction kept 9 bases outside the gene matches. The CDR3 extends over 15 amino acids. CDR3 sequence (DNA): TGTGCCAGCAGTCAGGTTACTAGCGGCGCAAACATTCAGTACTTC. Residues: CASSQVTSGANIQYF.

The CDR3 here is CASSRSGDTQYF. CDR3 DNA sequence: TGTGCCAGCAGCCGTTCCGGGGATACGCAGTATTTT. This rearrangement joins TRBV14 to TRBJ2-3; D not resolved. This CDR3 contains 12 residues. Germline V gene sequence: CDR1 SGHDN, CDR2 FVKESK. The ends were cut back, 4 bases at V and 6 bases at J, with 8 bases in the middle.

This rearrangement joins TRBV5-4 to TRBJ1-5; the match to TRBD1 covers 7 bases. The germline V gene has CDR1 SGHNT and CDR2 YYREEE (reference sequence). The CDR3 is 14 amino acids. V trimming: 4 bases; J trimming: 5 bases; junction bases outside the gene matches: 6. CDR3 amino acids: CASSLEGADQPQHF. CDR3 DNA: TGTGCCAGCAGCCTCGAGGGGGCCGATCAGCCCCAGCATTTT.

This chain joins TRBV16 and TRBJ1-2; 10 bases line up with TRBD1. Germline trimming cut 0 bases from V and 3 bases from J; bases unmatched to any gene: 1. CDR3 size: 15 residues. CDR1 and CDR2 (germline): KGHSY, FQNENV. CDR3 in amino acids: CASSQSGQGHYGYTF. The CDR3 coding sequence is TGTGCCAGCAGCCAATCGGGACAGGGGCACTATGGCTACACCTTC.

This clone was detected only a few times. The J gene is TRBJ1-4, the V gene TRBV10-3, with D uncertain. Germline V CDR1 and CDR2: ENHRY, SYGVKD. The V end lost 6 bases, the J end lost 0 bases, and 8 bases lay between the germline ends. This CDR3 contains 14 residues. CDR3 residues: CAISSTATNEKLFF. The CDR3 DNA follows: TGTGCCATCAGCAGTACCGCAACTAATGAAAAACTGTTTTTT.

The chain employs TRBV25-1 and TRBJ2-1, with 8 bases that match TRBD2. Trimming cost V 3 bases and J 6 bases; bases outside gene matches: 4. This CDR3 is built from 14 residues. Germline CDR1 MGHDK, CDR2 SYGVNS. CDR3 sequence reads: CASSDAGGSNEQFF. CDR3 nucleotide sequence: TGTGCCAGCAGTGACGCGGGGGGATCCAATGAGCAGTTCTTC.

The chain recombines TRBV2 with TRBJ2-5; D perhaps matches TRBD2 (6 bases). The ends were cut back, 8 bases at V and 4 bases at J, with 14 bases in the middle. CDR1 SNHLY and CDR2 FYNNEI come from the germline V gene. The CDR3 extends over 13 amino acids. CDR3: CASEQRAGETQYF. The CDR3, as DNA: TGTGCCAGCGAGCAGCGAGCGGGAGAGACCCAGTACTTC.

The CDR3 DNA sequence: TGTGCCAGCAGCTTTACTAGCGGGGGTGGAGAGACCCAGTACTTC. Protein product: CASSFTSGGGETQYF. The chain couples TRBV7-3 to TRBJ2-5, with 11 bases identical to TRBD2. The germline gives CDR1 SGHTA, CDR2 FQGTGA. The CDR3 runs 15 residues. V shed 3 bases and J 4 bases; nucleotides not matched to a gene: 4. Supplemented by reference TRBV7-3 and TRBJ2-5, the full variable domain reads GAGVSQTPSNKVTEKGKYVELRCDPISGHTALYWYRQSLGQGPEFLIYFQGTGAADDSGLPNDRFFAVRPEGSVSTLKIQRTERGDSAVYLCASSFTSGGGETQYFGPGTRLLVL.

The rearrangement joins TRBV5-1 to TRBJ2-5, with unresolved D. The V end lost 0 bases, the J end lost 5 bases, and 14 bases lay between the germline ends. This CDR3 spans 15 amino acids. CDR1 and CDR2 from the germline V gene are SGHRS and YFSETQ. The DNA of the CDR3 is TGCGCCAGCAGCTTGGGCGGCTCCCCGGGCGAGACCCAGTACTTC. Translation gives CASSLGGSPGETQYF.

CDR3 in DNA: TGTGCCAGCAGCTTCCGGGCCCCACCCACAGATACGCAGTATTTT. This translates into CASSFRAPPTDTQYF. V usage is TRBV9 and J usage is TRBJ2-3; D is unresolved. Germline V CDR1 and CDR2: SGDLS, YYNGEE. V was clipped by 4 bases and J by 2 bases, with 14 bases between them. The CDR3 covers 15 residues.